The rows below give T cell receptor beta chains drawn from one sample of a study of T cell responses to AZD1222 COVID-19 vaccine. The assay was immunoSEQ multiplex PCR, and TCRdb's table has in-frame clones only and misses some. In the table there are around 120,000 clones, 85% to 90% of which are singletons. Material: peripheral blood, obtained on day 0 of AZD1222 vaccination. The receptors come from an adult in good health. CDR3s include the opening cysteine and the closing phenylalanine or tryptophan. Each record gives: J gene, D gene, V gene, clone size, CDR3 protein, CDR3 DNA. A D gene is named only where the DNA matches it firmly. A clone size is listed for some rows: how often the clone was seen (once, few, many), or a class if it is expanded.

TRBJ2-1 | TRBD1 | TRBV19 | NA | CATIGTGFYEQFF | TGTGCCACCATTGGGACAGGGTTCTATGAGCAGTTCTTC
TRBJ1-1 | NA | TRBV19 | NA | CASSYWTEAFF | TGTGCCAGTAGTTATTGGACTGAAGCTTTCTTT
TRBJ2-7 | NA | TRBV13 | NA | CASSPGGVEQYF | TGTGCCAGCAGCCCAGGAGGGGTCGAGCAGTACTTC
TRBJ1-3 | NA | TRBV18 | NA | CASSPGGSGNTIYF | TGTGCCAGCTCACCAGGGGGCTCTGGAAACACCATATATTTT
TRBJ1-6 | NA | TRBV4-2 | NA | CASSERQYNSPLHF | TGTGCCAGCAGCGAACGACAGTATAATTCACCCCTCCACTTT
TRBJ2-7 | NA | TRBV9 | NA | CASSVAGTSREQYF | TGTGCCAGCAGCGTAGCAGGCACTAGCCGCGAGCAGTACTTC
TRBJ2-1 | TRBD1 | TRBV19 | NA | CASSMSGTGYNEQFF | TGTGCCAGTAGTATGAGCGGGACAGGGTACAATGAGCAGTTCTTC
TRBJ1-3 | NA | TRBV6-5 | NA | CASSYGFTSGNTIYF | TGTGCCAGCAGTTACGGGTTTACCTCTGGAAACACCATATATTTT
TRBJ1-1 | NA | TRBV29-1 | once | CSVPTTRANFDTEAFF | TGCAGCGTCCCTACGACAAGGGCCAATTTCGACACTGAAGCTTTCTTT
TRBJ2-7 | TRBD2 | TRBV14 | NA | CASSLVAGGDEQYF | TGTGCCAGCAGCCTTGTAGCGGGGGGGGACGAGCAGTACTTC
TRBJ2-7 | NA | TRBV19 | NA | CASRGRRPASEQYF | TGTGCCAGTAGGGGACGCAGGCCGGCCTCCGAGCAGTACTTC
TRBJ2-5 | NA | TRBV18 | NA | CASSPSETQYF | TGTGCCAGCTCACCAAGCGAGACCCAGTACTTC
TRBJ1-3 | NA | TRBV7-7 | NA | CASSLTISGNTIYF | TGTGCCAGCAGCCTGACTATCTCTGGAAACACCATATATTTT
TRBJ1-1 | NA | TRBV29-1 | once | CSVELWANTEAFF | TGCAGCGTTGAGCTCTGGGCGAACACTGAAGCTTTCTTT
TRBJ2-7 | NA | TRBV28 | NA | CASRVQGYEQYF | TGTGCCAGCAGGGTACAGGGCTACGAGCAGTACTTC
TRBJ2-7 | TRBD1 | TRBV7-2 | NA | CASSLALGGSANEQYF | TGTGCCAGCAGCTTAGCCCTAGGGGGCAGCGCTAACGAGCAGTACTTC
TRBJ2-3 | TRBD2 | TRBV15 | NA | CATRRAGRSDTQYF | TGTGCCACCAGGCGAGCGGGAAGGTCAGATACGCAGTATTTT
TRBJ2-5 | NA | TRBV10-3 | NA | CAIRSSGEQETQYF | TGTGCCATCAGATCGAGCGGAGAACAAGAGACCCAGTACTTC
TRBJ1-2 | NA | TRBV2 | NA | CASMIGGDYGYTF | TGTGCCAGCATGATCGGTGGAGACTATGGCTACACCTTC
TRBJ1-5 | NA | TRBV7-9 | NA | CASISQGDNQPQHF | TGTGCCAGCATCAGTCAAGGGGACAATCAGCCCCAGCATTTT
TRBJ1-6 | TRBD1 | TRBV11-2 | NA | CASSSGQGANSPLHF | TGTGCCAGCAGCTCAGGACAGGGGGCTAATTCACCCCTCCACTTT
TRBJ2-1 | NA | TRBV19 | NA | CASSTRGDGEQFF | TGTGCCAGTAGTACGCGAGGGGACGGAGAGCAGTTCTTC
TRBJ2-4 | NA | TRBV19 | NA | CASSIRGISKNIQYF | TGTGCCAGTAGTATTAGGGGCATCTCCAAAAACATTCAGTACTTC
TRBJ1-5 | TRBD1 | TRBV30 | NA | CAWRGGGNQPQHF | TGTGCCTGGAGAGGGGGCGGGAATCAGCCCCAGCATTTT
TRBJ2-7 | TRBD2 | TRBV7-3 | NA | CASSLAGGTYEQYF | TGTGCCAGCAGCTTAGCGGGGGGTACCTACGAGCAGTACTTC
TRBJ2-7 | NA | TRBV11-1 | NA | CASSLARGAFEQYF | TGTGCCAGCAGCTTAGCAAGGGGTGCTTTCGAGCAGTACTTC
TRBJ1-2 | NA | TRBV6-6 | NA | CASRNDISTIYGYTF | TGTGCCAGCAGAAACGACATCTCCACAATCTATGGCTACACCTTC
TRBJ1-1 | NA | TRBV12-3/TRBV12-4 | NA | CASILAENTEAFF | TGTGCCAGCATTCTTGCAGAGAACACTGAAGCTTTCTTT
TRBJ1-5 | NA | TRBV5-5 | NA | CASSLSGIYQPQHF | TGTGCCAGCAGCTTGTCGGGGATTTATCAGCCCCAGCATTTT
TRBJ2-2 | TRBD2 | TRBV2 | once | CASSEGSGGTGELFF | TGTGCCAGCAGTGAAGGTAGCGGGGGCACCGGGGAGCTGTTTTTT
TRBJ2-7 | NA | TRBV27 | NA | CASSPGWGEQYF | TGTGCCAGCAGCCCAGGATGGGGCGAGCAGTACTTC
TRBJ1-1 | NA | TRBV9 | once | CASSVVWNTEAFF | TGTGCCAGCAGCGTAGTTTGGAACACTGAAGCTTTCTTT
TRBJ1-5 | NA | TRBV27 | NA | CASSLTGGGQPQHF | TGTGCCAGCAGCCTGACCGGGGGCGGACAGCCCCAGCATTTT
TRBJ2-5 | NA | TRBV4-1 | NA | CASSLLGAGALETQYF | TGCGCCAGCAGCCTATTGGGGGCGGGAGCTTTAGAGACCCAGTACTTC
TRBJ2-3 | TRBD1 | TRBV3-1/TRBV3-2 | few | CASSQGPPTGAKSTDTQYF | TGTGCCAGCAGCCAAGGCCCTCCGACAGGGGCGAAAAGCACAGATACGCAGTATTTT
TRBJ2-7 | TRBD1 | TRBV7-2 | NA | CASSQGQNYEQYF | TGTGCCAGCAGCCAGGGACAGAACTACGAGCAGTACTTC
TRBJ2-7 | TRBD2 | TRBV27 | NA | CASSPSGTSGSYEQYF | TGTGCCAGCAGTCCCTCTGGGACTAGCGGGTCCTACGAGCAGTACTTC
TRBJ1-1 | NA | TRBV5-6 | NA | CASSLAGGLNTEAFF | TGTGCCAGCAGCTTGGCCGGAGGGTTAAACACTGAAGCTTTCTTT
TRBJ2-7 | NA | TRBV24-1 | NA | CATSNRQAYTYEQYF | TGTGCCACCAGTAACCGACAGGCCTATACCTACGAGCAGTACTTC
TRBJ1-2 | NA | TRBV5-4 | NA | CASSFDSGTWGYGYTF | TGTGCCAGCAGCTTTGACAGTGGGACCTGGGGCTATGGCTACACCTTC
TRBJ2-7 | NA | TRBV5-1 | NA | CASSLGQMNYEQYF | TGCGCCAGCAGCTTGGGACAGATGAACTACGAGCAGTACTTC
TRBJ1-5 | NA | TRBV23-1 | NA | CASSPGGHRDKNQPQHF | TGCGCCAGCAGTCCGGGGGGGCACCGGGACAAAAATCAGCCCCAGCATTTT
TRBJ2-3 | TRBD2 | TRBV9 | NA | CASSWGTSLGDTQYF | TGTGCCAGCAGCTGGGGGACTAGTCTTGGAGATACGCAGTATTTT
TRBJ1-4 | NA | TRBV5-5 | NA | CASSFARVGEKLFF | TGTGCCAGCAGCTTCGCCCGCGTAGGTGAAAAACTGTTTTTT
TRBJ1-3 | NA | TRBV3-1/TRBV3-2 | NA | CASSQVTRLGNTIYF | TGTGCCAGCAGCCAAGTCACAAGGCTTGGAAACACCATATATTTT
TRBJ2-4 | NA | TRBV19 | NA | CASSTGSVAKNIQYF | TGTGCCAGTAGCACCGGGAGCGTAGCCAAAAACATTCAGTACTTC
TRBJ1-1 | NA | TRBV4-1 | NA | CASSQEGISGEAFF | TGCGCCAGCAGCCAAGAGGGGATTAGTGGTGAAGCTTTCTTT
TRBJ1-1 | NA | TRBV10-3 | NA | CAISGQGASLGEAFF | TGTGCCATCAGTGGGCAGGGAGCCTCCCTCGGTGAAGCTTTCTTT
TRBJ1-4 | NA | TRBV12-3/TRBV12-4 | NA | CASSWQTGVKLFF | TGTGCCAGCAGTTGGCAAACGGGAGTAAAACTGTTTTTT
TRBJ1-3 | TRBD1 | TRBV7-3 | once | CASSNRDRAYASGNTIYF | TGTGCCAGCAGCAACCGGGACAGGGCCTACGCCTCTGGAAACACCATATATTTT
TRBJ2-5 | NA | TRBV18 | NA | CASSPDRQETQYF | TGTGCCAGCTCACCCGACAGACAAGAGACCCAGTACTTC
TRBJ1-5 | TRBD1 | TRBV6-1 | NA | CASSGPDRGIYSNQPQHF | TGTGCCAGCAGTGGTCCGGACAGGGGGATATATAGCAATCAGCCCCAGCATTTT